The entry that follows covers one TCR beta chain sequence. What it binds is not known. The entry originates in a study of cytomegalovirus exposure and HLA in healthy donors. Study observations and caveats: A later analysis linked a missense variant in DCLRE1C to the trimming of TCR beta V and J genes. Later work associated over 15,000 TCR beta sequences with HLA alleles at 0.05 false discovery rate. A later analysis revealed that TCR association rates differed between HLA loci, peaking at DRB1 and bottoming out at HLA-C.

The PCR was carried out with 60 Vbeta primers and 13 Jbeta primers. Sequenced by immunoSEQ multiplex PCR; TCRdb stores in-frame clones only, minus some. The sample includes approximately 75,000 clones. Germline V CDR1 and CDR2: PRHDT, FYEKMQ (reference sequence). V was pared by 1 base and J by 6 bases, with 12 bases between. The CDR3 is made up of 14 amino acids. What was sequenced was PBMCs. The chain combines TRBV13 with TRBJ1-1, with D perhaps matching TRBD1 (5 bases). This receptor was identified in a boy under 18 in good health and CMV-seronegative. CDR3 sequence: CASSLVAGRAEAFF. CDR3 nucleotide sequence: TGTGCCAGCAGCTTAGTGGCGGGGCGTGCTGAAGCTTTCTTT.